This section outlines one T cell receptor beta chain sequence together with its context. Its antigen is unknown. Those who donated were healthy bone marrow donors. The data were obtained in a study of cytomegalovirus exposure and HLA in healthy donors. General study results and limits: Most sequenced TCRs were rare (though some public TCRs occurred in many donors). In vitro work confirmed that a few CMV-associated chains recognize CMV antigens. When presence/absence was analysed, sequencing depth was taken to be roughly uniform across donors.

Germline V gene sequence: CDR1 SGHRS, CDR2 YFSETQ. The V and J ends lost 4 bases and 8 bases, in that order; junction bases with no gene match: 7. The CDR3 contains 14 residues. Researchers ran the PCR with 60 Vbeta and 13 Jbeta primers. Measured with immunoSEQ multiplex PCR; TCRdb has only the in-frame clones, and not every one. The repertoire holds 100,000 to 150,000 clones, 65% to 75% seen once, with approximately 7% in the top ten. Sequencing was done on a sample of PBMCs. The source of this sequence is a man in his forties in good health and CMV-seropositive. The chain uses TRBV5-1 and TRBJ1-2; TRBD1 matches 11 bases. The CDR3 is CASSRTGGMEGYTF. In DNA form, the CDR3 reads TGCGCCAGCAGCAGGACAGGGGGCATGGAGGGCTACACCTTC.